This T cell receptor beta chain was sequenced in a study of sequential checkpoint blockade in melanoma. The data were produced by immunoSEQ multiplex PCR, yet TCRdb's version contains in-frame clones alone and is incomplete. The repertoire holds about 11,000 clones, with more than 60% as singletons. Treatment indicated: randomized to nivolumab then ipilimumab (arm A) or the reverse (arm B). None of the patients previously received DNA-damaging chemotherapy. From thawed PBMCs, live CD3+CD8+ cells negative for CD19 and CD56 were sorted. The specimen was CD8+ T cells sorted from blood (inferred from file names), collected from a patient given nivolumab and ipilimumab in sequence. The source is a human donor with melanoma.

Here the CDR3 DNA reads TGTGCCAGTAGTATTGGACTAGCGGTTCCGTACGAGCAGTACTTC. Amino acids: CASSIGLAVPYEQYF. The rearrangement links TRBV19 to TRBJ2-7, with TRBD2 matching over 10 bases. The CDR3 is made up of 15 amino acids. In germline, CDR1 is LNHDA, CDR2 SQIVND (reference sequence). V lost 3 bases to trimming and J lost 4 bases; unmatched junction nucleotides: 6.